Presented here are 17 T cell receptor beta chains from one specimen sequenced in a study of control samples from healthy donors and cancer patients. The protocol was immunoSEQ multiplex PCR, while the TCRdb copy is restricted to in-frame clones and leaves out a portion. The table lists around 200,000 clones, 91% of them singletons. The sample comprised blood. These receptor sequences come from a woman aged 30 to 39 in good health.

The V gene is TRBV7-9, the J gene TRBJ1-3, with 8 bases fitting TRBD1. There are 15 residues in the CDR3. The ends lost 5 bases at V and 0 bases at J; junction bases unmatched: 3. Per the germline V gene, CDR1 is SEHNR and CDR2 is FQNEAQ (reference sequence). The CDR3 region is CASSGTGGSGNTIYF. The CDR3 region has the DNA TGTGCCAGCAGCGGCACAGGGGGCTCTGGAAACACCATATATTTT.

The rearrangement joins TRBV27 to TRBJ2-3; perhaps TRBD2 as D (6 bases). Germline CDR1 is MNHEY and CDR2 is SMNVEV (reference sequence). V was cut by 3 bases and J by 0 bases, with 10 bases left in between. CDR3 length equals 15 residues. The CDR3 coding sequence is TGTGCCAGCAGTTTTAGGAGGGGAAGCACAGATACGCAGTATTTT. Translation: CASSFRRGSTDTQYF.

The count of this clone is one. This chain joins TRBV30 and TRBJ1-5; tentative D call: TRBD1 (5 bases). Trimming removed 1 base at V and 7 bases at J, with 8 bases between. In germline, CDR1 is GTSNPN, CDR2 SVGIG (reference sequence). The CDR3 is 12 amino acids. The CDR3 nucleotides are TGTGCCTGGAGTGGGGGGGGGCAGCCCCAGCATTTT. Its translation is CAWSGGGQPQHF.

CDR3 nucleotides: TGTGCCAGCAGTTTTCGGGGGAAACACAATGAGCAGTTCTTC. Amino acids: CASSFRGKHNEQFF. The chain carries TRBV28 and TRBJ2-1; D is possibly TRBD2 (6 bases). CDR3 length equals 14 residues. CDR1 and CDR2 from the germline V gene are MDHEN and SYDVKM. The V and J ends lost 3 bases and 5 bases respectively, with 11 bases between them.

V and J are TRBV7-8 and TRBJ2-7, with 13 bases identical to TRBD2. Germline values: CDR1 SGHVS, CDR2 FQNEAQ. V was clipped by 5 bases and J by 2 bases; unmatched bases: 9. This CDR3 region has 17 residues. CDR3 sequence (DNA): TGTGCCAGCAGCCCAACCGGACTAGCGGGAGTCCCCTACGAGCAGTACTTC. This gives the protein CASSPTGLAGVPYEQYF.

The gene calls are TRBV5-1 and TRBJ1-1, with 8 bases that match TRBD1. The CDR3 consists of 14 residues. The V and J ends lost 4 bases and 6 bases, in that order; junction bases with no gene match: 8. The V gene's germline CDR1 is SGHRS and CDR2 YFSETQ. Here the CDR3 reads CASSHGQGGAEAFF. The CDR3, as DNA: TGCGCCAGCAGCCACGGACAGGGAGGAGCTGAAGCTTTCTTT.

The rearrangement joins TRBV28 to TRBJ1-2, with D maybe TRBD1 (5 bases). CDR3 length: 13 residues. The germline CDR1 and CDR2 sequences are MDHEN and SYDVKM. V lost 2 bases and J lost 4, with 8 bases in between. DNA for the CDR3: TGTGCCAGCAGTTTACGGGGGAGCTATGGCTACACCTTC. Its translation is CASSLRGSYGYTF.

The CDR3 DNA follows: TGTGCCAGCAGCGTAGCTGGGGCTAGCGGGAGCTACGAGCAGTACTTC. This translates into CASSVAGASGSYEQYF. The V call is TRBV9, the J call TRBJ2-7, with 10 bases lining up with TRBD2. The CDR3 is made up of 16 amino acids. The germline V gene has CDR1 SGDLS and CDR2 YYNGEE. The V and J ends lost 0 bases and 3 bases, in that order; junction bases with no gene match: 6.

This sequence joins TRBV11-2 and TRBJ2-7, with a tentative D call TRBD2 (10 bases). V shed 6 bases and J shed 4 bases, with 31 bases lying between them. Germline V gene data show CDR1 as SGHAT and CDR2 as FQNNGV. This CDR3 has 19 residues. CDR3 region: CASSSGQGPTSGEWYEQYF. The CDR3 DNA reads as TGTGCCAGCAGTTCCGGACAGGGGCCCACTAGCGGGGAGTGGTACGAGCAGTACTTC. The variable domain in full, completed from reference TRBV11-2 and TRBJ2-7, reads EAGVAQSPRYKIIEKRQSVAFWCNPISGHATLYWYQQILGQGPKLLIQFQNNGVVDDSQLPKDRFSAERLKGVDSTLKIQPAKLEDSAVYLCASSSGQGPTSGEWYEQYFGPGTRLTVT.

On this clone: This CDR3 is also generated by other DNA sequences in the sample. The CDR3 DNA follows: TGTGCCAGCAGTTACGGGAGCAATCAGCCCCAGCATTTT. Its translation: CASSYGSNQPQHF. The chain joins TRBV6-5 to TRBJ1-5, with D unresolved. Trimming removed 2 bases at V and 1 base at J, with 3 bases between. The CDR3 length is 13 residues. The V gene's germline CDR1 is MNHEY and CDR2 SVGAGI.

The chain couples TRBV28 to TRBJ2-5, with D unresolved. CDR3 length equals 16 residues. V shed 5 bases and J shed 2 bases, with 18 bases lying between them. CDR1 is MDHEN and CDR2 is SYDVKM in the germline V gene. DNA for the CDR3: TGTGCCAGCAGTACCCTGACATGGTCCCTACAAGAGACCCAGTACTTC. Protein: CASSTLTWSLQETQYF.

The chain has TRBV11-2 and TRBJ2-5, with 10 bases lining up with TRBD1. The junction had 3 bases not matched to a gene; V was cut back by 7 bases and J by 4 bases. The CDR3 totals 13 residues. Germline CDR1 reads SGHAT; CDR2 reads FQNNGV. CDR3 residues: CASTGTGAETQYF. The CDR3 bases are TGTGCCAGCACCGGGACAGGGGCAGAGACCCAGTACTTC.

This clone was counted only a few times. Other DNA variants within this sample encode the same CDR3. The V call is TRBV12-3 or TRBV12-4, the J call TRBJ2-1; D not resolved. CDR3 length equals 11 residues. The V gene lost 6 bases and the J gene lost 0 bases, with 0 bases spanning the gap. CDR3 coding DNA: TGTGCCAGCAGCTCCTACAATGAGCAGTTCTTC. This codes for CASSSYNEQFF.

This clone was counted once. This chain links TRBV9 with TRBJ2-7; 10 bases align to TRBD2. CDR3 length equals 15 residues. J lost 0 bases, V lost 3 bases, and 3 bases had no gene match. Germline CDR1 reads SGDLS; CDR2 reads YYNGEE. CDR3 residues: CASSAGLASSYEQYF. In nucleotides, the CDR3 is TGTGCCAGCAGCGCGGGACTAGCGAGCTCCTACGAGCAGTACTTC.

This chain's CDR3 is CASSPIQGAEAFF. CDR3 sequence (DNA): TGTGCCAGCAGTCCAATACAGGGGGCTGAAGCTTTCTTT. The genes are TRBV6-5 and TRBJ1-1; the match to TRBD1 covers 8 bases. V shed 5 bases, J shed 6 bases, and the junction held 5 bases outside the gene matches. CDR1 is MNHEY and CDR2 is SVGAGI in the germline V gene. The CDR3 is made up of 13 amino acids.

Notes on this clone: This sample also contains other DNA sequences that code for the same CDR3. The chain employs TRBV5-1 and TRBJ2-1; 8 nucleotides agree with TRBD2. The CDR3 covers 15 residues. V was pared by 2 bases and J by 2 bases, with 3 bases of the junction left unmatched. CDR1 is SGHRS and CDR2 is YFSETQ in the germline V gene. The CDR3 reads CASSLAGDTYNEQFF. The CDR3 nucleotides read TGCGCCAGCAGCTTAGCGGGAGATACCTACAATGAGCAGTTCTTC.

V is TRBV9 and J is TRBJ1-2; 9 bases match TRBD1. The CDR3 sequence is 16 residues long. Germline CDR1 reads SGDLS; CDR2 reads YYNGEE. V trimming: 0 bases; J trimming: 3 bases; junction bases outside the gene matches: 6. The CDR3: CASSVAGTGSYYGYTF. In nucleotides, the CDR3 is TGTGCCAGCAGCGTAGCGGGGACAGGGAGCTACTATGGCTACACCTTC.